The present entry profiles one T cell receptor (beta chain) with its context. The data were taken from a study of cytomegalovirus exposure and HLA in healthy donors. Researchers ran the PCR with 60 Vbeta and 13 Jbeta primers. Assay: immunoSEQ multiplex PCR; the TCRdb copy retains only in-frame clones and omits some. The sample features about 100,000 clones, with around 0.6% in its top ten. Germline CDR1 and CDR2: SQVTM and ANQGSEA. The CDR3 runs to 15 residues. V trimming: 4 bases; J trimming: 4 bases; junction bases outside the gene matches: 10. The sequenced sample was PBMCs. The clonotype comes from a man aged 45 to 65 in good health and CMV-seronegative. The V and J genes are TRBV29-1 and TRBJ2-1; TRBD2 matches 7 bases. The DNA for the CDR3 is TGCAGCGTTGCCCCTGACGGGGGAGGGTACAATGAGCAGTTCTTC. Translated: CSVAPDGGGYNEQFF.